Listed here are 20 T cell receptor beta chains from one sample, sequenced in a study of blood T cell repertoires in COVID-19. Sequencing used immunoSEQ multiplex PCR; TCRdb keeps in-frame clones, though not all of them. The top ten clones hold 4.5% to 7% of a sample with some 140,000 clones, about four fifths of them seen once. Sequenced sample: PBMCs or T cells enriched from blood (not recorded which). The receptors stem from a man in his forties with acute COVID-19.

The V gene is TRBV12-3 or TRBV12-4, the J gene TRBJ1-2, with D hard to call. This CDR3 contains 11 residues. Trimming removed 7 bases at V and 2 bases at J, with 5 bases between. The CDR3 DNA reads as TGTGCCAGCATGCGCAACTATGGCTACACCTTC. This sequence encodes CASMRNYGYTF.

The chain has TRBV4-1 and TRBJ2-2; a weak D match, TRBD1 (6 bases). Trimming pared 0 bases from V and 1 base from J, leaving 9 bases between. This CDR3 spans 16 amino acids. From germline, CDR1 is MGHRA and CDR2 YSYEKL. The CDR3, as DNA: TGCGCCAGCAGCCAAGATGTCAGGGGGAACACCGGGGAGCTGTTTTTT. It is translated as CASSQDVRGNTGELFF.

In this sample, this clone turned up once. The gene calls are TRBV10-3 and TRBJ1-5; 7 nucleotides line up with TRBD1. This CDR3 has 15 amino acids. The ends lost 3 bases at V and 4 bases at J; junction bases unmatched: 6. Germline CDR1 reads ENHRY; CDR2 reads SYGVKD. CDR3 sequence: CAISDRGQHNQPQHF. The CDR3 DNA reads TGTGCCATCAGTGATAGGGGACAGCATAATCAGCCCCAGCATTTT.

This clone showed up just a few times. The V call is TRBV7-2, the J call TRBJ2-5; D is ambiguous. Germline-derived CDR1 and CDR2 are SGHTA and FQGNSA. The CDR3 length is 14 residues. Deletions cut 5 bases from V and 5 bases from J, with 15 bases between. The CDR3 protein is CASSTPRYGETQYF. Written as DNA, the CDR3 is TGTGCCAGCAGCACACCTAGGTACGGCGAGACCCAGTACTTC.

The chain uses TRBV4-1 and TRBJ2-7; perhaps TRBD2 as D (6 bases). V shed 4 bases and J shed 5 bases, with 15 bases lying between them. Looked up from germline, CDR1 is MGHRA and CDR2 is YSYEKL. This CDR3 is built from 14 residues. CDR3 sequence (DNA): TGCGCCAGCAGCCTTAGCGGCCCGAGGGACGAGCAGTACTTC. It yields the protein CASSLSGPRDEQYF.

Written as DNA, the CDR3 is TGCGCCAGCAGCTTGGAAAGCGGGACGCCCTACAATGAGCAGTTCTTC. The encoded protein is CASSLESGTPYNEQFF. The rearrangement uses TRBV5-1 and TRBJ2-1, with TRBD2 matching 7 bases. The germline V gene has CDR1 SGHRS and CDR2 YFSETQ. This CDR3 has 16 residues. Trimming removed 0 bases from V and 2 bases from J; junction bases left unmatched: 5.

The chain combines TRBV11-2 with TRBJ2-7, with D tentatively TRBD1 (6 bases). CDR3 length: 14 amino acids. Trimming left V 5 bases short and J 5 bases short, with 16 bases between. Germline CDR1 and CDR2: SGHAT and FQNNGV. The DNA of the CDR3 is TGTGCCAGCAGCCTAGGGGGTTGGGGAGACGAGCAGTACTTC. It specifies CASSLGGWGDEQYF.

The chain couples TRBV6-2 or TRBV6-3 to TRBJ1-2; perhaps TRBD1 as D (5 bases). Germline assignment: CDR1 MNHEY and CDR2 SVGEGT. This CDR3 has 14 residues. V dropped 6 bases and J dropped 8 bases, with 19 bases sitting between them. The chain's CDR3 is CASSRLSRDWGYTF. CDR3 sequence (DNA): TGTGCCAGCAGCCGATTGTCCCGGGACTGGGGCTACACCTTC.

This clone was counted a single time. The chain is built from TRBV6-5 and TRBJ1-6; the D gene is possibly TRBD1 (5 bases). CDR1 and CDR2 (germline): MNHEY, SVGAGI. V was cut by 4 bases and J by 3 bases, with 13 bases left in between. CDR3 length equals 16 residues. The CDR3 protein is CASSLTRQRYNSPLHF. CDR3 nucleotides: TGTGCCAGCAGTTTAACCCGACAGCGCTATAATTCACCCCTCCACTTT.

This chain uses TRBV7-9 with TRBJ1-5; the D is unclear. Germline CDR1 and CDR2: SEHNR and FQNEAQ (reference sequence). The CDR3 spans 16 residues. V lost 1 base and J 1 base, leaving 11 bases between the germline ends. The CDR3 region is CASSLVSTQSNQPQHF. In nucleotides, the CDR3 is TGTGCCAGCAGCTTAGTCTCGACACAGAGCAATCAGCCCCAGCATTTT.

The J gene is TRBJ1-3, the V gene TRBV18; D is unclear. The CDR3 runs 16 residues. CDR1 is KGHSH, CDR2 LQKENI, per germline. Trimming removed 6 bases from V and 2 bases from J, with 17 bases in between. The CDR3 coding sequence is TGTGCCAGCTCCCCGGGAGAGGCCCGCGCTGGAAACACCATATATTTT. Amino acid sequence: CASSPGEARAGNTIYF.

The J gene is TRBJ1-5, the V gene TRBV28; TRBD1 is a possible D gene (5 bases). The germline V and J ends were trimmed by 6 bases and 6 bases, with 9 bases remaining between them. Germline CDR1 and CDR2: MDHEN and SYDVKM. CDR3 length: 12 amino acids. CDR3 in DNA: TGTGCCAGCAGACTCCAGGGTCAGCCCCAGCATTTT. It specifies CASRLQGQPQHF. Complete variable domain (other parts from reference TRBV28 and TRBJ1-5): DVKVTQSSRYLVKRTGEKVFLECVQDMDHENMFWYRQDPGLGLRLIYFSYDVKMKEKGDIPEGYSVSREKKERFSLILESASTNQTSMYLCASRLQGQPQHFGDGTRLSIL.

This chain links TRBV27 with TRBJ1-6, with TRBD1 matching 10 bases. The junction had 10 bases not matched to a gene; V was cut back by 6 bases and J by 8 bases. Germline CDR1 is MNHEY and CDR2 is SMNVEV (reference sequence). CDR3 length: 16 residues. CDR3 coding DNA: TGTGCCAGCAGAGCTCGGACAGGGGGGACGCATTCACCCCTCCACTTT. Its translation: CASRARTGGTHSPLHF.

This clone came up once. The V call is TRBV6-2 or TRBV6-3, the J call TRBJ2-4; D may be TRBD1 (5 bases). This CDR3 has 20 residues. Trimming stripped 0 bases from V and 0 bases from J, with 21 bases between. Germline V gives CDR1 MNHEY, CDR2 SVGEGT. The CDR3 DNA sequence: TGTGCCAGCAGTTACTCAGGGGAAGAGGTGGTTCCAATAGCCAAAAACATTCAGTACTTC. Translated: CASSYSGEEVVPIAKNIQYF.

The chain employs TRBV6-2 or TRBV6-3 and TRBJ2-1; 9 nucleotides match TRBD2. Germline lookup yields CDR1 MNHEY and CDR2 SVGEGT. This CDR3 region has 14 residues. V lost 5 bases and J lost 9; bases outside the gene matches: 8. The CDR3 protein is CASSVSGSRSEQFF. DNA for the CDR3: TGTGCCAGCAGTGTTAGCGGGAGTCGGAGTGAGCAGTTCTTC.

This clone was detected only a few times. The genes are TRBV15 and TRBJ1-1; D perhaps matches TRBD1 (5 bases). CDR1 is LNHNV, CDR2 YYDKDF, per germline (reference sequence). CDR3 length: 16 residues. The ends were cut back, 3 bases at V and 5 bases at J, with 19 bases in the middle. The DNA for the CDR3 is TGTGCCACCAGCAGGGGCCTCTCCACCGGGGGAACTGAAGCTTTCTTT. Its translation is CATSRGLSTGGTEAFF.

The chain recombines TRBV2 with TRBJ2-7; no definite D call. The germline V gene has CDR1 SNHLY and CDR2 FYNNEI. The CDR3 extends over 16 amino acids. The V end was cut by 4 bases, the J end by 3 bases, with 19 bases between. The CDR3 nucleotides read TGTGCCAGCAGTGCCCCCTACGATGATACTGACTACGAGCAGTACTTC. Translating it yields CASSAPYDDTDYEQYF.

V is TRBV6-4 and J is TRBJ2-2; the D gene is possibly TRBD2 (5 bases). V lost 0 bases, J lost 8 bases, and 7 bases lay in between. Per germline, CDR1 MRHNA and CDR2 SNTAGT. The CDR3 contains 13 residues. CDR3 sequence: CASSDSRRGELFF. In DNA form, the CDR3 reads TGTGCCAGCAGTGACTCGAGGAGGGGGGAGCTGTTTTTT.

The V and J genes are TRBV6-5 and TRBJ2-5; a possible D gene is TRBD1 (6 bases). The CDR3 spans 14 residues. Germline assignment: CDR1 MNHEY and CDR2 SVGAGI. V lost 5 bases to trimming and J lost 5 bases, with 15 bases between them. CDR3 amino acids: CASSPPGHGETQYF. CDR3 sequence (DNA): TGTGCCAGCAGTCCTCCGGGACACGGGGAGACCCAGTACTTC.

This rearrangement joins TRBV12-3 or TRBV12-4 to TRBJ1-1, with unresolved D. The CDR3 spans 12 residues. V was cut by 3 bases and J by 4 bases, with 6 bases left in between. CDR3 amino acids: CASSFGPTEAFF. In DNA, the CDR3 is TGTGCCAGCAGTTTCGGTCCCACTGAAGCTTTCTTT.